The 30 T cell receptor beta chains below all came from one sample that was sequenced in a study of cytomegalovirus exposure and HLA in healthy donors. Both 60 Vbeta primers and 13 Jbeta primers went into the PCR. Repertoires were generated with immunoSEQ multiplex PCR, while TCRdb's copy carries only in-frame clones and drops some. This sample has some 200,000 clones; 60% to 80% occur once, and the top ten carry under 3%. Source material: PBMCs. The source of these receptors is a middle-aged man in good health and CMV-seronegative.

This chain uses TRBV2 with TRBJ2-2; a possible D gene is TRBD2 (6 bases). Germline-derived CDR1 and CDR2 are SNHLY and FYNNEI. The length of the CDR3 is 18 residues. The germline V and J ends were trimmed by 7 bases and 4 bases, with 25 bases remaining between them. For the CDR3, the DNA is TGTGCCAGCACCAAGGGCGGGTCGGGACTTCGGGGCACCGGGGAGCTGTTTTTT. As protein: CASTKGGSGLRGTGELFF.

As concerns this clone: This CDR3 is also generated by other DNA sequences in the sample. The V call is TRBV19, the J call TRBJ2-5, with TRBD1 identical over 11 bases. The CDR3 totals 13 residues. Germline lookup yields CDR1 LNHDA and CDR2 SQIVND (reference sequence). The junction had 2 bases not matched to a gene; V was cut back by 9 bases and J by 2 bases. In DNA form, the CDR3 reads TGTGCCAGCCGGGACAGGGGGCAAGAGACCCAGTACTTC. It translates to CASRDRGQETQYF. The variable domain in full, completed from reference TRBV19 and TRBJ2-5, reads DGGITQSPKYLFRKEGQNVTLSCEQNLNHDAMYWYRQDPGQGLRLIYYSQIVNDFQKGDIAEGYSVSREKKESFPLTVTSAQKNPTAFYLCASRDRGQETQYFGPGTRLLVL.

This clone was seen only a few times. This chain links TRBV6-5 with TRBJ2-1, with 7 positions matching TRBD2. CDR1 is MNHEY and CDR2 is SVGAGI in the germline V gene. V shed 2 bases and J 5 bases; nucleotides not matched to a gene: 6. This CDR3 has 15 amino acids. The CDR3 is CASSYVAGANNEQFF. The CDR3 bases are TGTGCCAGCAGTTACGTGGCGGGAGCGAACAATGAGCAGTTCTTC.

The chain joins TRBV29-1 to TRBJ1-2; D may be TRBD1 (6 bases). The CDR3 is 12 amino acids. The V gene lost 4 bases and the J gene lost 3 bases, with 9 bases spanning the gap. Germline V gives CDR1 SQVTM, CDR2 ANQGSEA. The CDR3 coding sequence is TGCAGCGTTGGGGGGGGCGACTATGGCTACACCTTC. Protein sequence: CSVGGGDYGYTF.

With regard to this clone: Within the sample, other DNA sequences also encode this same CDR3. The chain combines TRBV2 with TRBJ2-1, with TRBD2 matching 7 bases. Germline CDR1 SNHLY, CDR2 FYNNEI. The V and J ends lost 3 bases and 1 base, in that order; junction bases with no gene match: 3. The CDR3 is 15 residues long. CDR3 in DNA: TGTGCCAGCAGTGAGCGCGGGAGTTCCTACAATGAGCAGTTCTTC. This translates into CASSERGSSYNEQFF. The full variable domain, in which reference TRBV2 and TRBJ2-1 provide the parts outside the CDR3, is EPEVTQTPSHQVTQMGQEVILRCVPISNHLYFYWYRQILGQKVEFLVSFYNNEISEKSEIFDDQFSVERPDGSNFTLKIRSTKLEDSAMYFCASSERGSSYNEQFFGPGTRLTVL.

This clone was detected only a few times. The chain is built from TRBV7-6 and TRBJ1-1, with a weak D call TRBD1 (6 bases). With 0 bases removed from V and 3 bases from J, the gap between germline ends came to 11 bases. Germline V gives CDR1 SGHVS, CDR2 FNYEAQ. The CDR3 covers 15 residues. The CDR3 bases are TGTGCCAGCAGCTTAGCGCGGGGGGGCGACACTGAAGCTTTCTTT. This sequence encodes CASSLARGGDTEAFF. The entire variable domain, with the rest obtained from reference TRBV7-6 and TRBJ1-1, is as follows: GAGVSQSPRYKVTKRGQDVALRCDPISGHVSLYWYRQALGQGPEFLTYFNYEAQQDKSGLPNDRFSAERPEGSISTLTIQRTEQRDSAMYRCASSLARGGDTEAFFGQGTRLTVV.

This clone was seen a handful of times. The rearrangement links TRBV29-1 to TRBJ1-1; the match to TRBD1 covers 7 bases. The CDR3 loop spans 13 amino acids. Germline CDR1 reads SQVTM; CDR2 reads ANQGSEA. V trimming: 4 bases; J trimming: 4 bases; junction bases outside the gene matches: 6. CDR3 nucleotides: TGCAGCGTTGGTCAGGGGGGCAGCACTGAAGCTTTCTTT. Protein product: CSVGQGGSTEAFF.

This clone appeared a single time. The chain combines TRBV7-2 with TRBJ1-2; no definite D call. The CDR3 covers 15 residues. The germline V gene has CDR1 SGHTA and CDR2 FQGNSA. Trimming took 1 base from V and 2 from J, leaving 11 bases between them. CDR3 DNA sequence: TGTGCCAGCAGCTTAGATTGGTACAGCAACTATGGCTACACCTTC. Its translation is CASSLDWYSNYGYTF.

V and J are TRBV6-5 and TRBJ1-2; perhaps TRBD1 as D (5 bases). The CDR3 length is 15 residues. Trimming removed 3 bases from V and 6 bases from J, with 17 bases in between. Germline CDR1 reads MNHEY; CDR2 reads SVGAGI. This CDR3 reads CASSYGQGITNGYTF. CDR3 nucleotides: TGTGCCAGCAGTTATGGGCAGGGCATTACGAATGGCTACACCTTC.

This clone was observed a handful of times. The CDR3 coding sequence is TGTGCCAGCAGTTATCAGGGAAACTATGGCTACACCTTC. Translated: CASSYQGNYGYTF. The rearrangement links TRBV6-5 to TRBJ1-2, with D possibly being TRBD1 (5 bases). There are 13 residues in the CDR3. CDR1 and CDR2 from the germline V gene are MNHEY and SVGAGI. V dropped 3 bases and J dropped 2 bases, with 7 bases sitting between them.

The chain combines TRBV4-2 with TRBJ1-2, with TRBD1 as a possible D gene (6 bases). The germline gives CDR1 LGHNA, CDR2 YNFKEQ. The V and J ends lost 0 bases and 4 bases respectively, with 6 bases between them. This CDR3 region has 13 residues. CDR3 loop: CASSQEGAYGYTF. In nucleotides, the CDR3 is TGTGCCAGCAGCCAAGAGGGGGCCTATGGCTACACCTTC.

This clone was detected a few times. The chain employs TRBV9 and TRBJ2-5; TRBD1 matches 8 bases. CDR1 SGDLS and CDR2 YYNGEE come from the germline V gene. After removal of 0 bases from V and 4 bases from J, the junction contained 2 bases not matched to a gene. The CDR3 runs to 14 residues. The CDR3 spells CASSVAGGVETQYF. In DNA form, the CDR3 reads TGTGCCAGCAGCGTAGCAGGGGGCGTAGAGACCCAGTACTTC.

CDR3 bases: TGTGCCAGCAGACCTTGGGAGGGGGGGACCGGGGAGCTGTTTTTT. Its translation: CASRPWEGGTGELFF. The chain joins TRBV7-8 to TRBJ2-2; weak D call: TRBD2 (7 bases). V was shortened by 6 bases and J by 5 bases, with 16 bases between the two germline ends. CDR1 SGHVS and CDR2 FQNEAQ come from the germline V gene. The CDR3 has 15 residues. Using reference TRBV7-8 and TRBJ2-2 for the parts outside the CDR3, the full variable domain is GAGVSQSPRYKVAKRGQDVALRCDPISGHVSLFWYQQALGQGPEFLTYFQNEAQLDKSGLPSDRFFAERPEGSVSTLKIQRTQQEDSAVYLCASRPWEGGTGELFFGEGSRLTVL.

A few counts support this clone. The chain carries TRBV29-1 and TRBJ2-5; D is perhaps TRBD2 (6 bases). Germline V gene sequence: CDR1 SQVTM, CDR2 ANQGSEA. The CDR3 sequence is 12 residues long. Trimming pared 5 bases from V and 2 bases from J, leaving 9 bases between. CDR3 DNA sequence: TGCAGCGTTATCGCGGGGCAAGAGACCCAGTACTTC. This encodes CSVIAGQETQYF.

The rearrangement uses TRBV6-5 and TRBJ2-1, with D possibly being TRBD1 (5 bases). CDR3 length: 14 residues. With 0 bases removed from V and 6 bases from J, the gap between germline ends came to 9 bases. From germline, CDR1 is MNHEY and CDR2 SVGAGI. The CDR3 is CASSYSPGRNEQFF. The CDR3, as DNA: TGTGCCAGCAGTTACTCGCCAGGGCGCAATGAGCAGTTCTTC.

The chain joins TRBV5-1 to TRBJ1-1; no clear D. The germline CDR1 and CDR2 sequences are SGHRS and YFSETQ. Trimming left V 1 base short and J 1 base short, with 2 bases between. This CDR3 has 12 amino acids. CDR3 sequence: CASSLQNTEAFF. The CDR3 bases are TGCGCCAGCAGCTTGCAGAACACTGAAGCTTTCTTT.

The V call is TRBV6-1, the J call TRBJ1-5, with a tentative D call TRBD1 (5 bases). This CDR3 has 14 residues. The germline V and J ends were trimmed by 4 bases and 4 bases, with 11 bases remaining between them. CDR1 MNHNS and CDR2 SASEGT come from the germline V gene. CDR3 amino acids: CASSAAGQNQPQHF. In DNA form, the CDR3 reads TGTGCCAGCAGTGCAGCAGGACAAAATCAGCCCCAGCATTTT.

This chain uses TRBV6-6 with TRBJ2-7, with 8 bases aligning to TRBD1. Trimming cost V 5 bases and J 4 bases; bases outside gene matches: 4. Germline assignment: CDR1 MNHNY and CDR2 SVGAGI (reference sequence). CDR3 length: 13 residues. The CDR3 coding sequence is TGTGCCAGCAGTGACAGGGGTTGGTACGAGCAGTACTTC. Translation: CASSDRGWYEQYF.

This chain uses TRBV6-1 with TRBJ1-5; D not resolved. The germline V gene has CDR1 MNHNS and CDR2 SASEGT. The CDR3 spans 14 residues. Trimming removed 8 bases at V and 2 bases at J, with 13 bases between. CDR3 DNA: TGTGCCAGCTGTTCAAGCCAGGGCAATCAGCCCCAGCATTTT. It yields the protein CASCSSQGNQPQHF.

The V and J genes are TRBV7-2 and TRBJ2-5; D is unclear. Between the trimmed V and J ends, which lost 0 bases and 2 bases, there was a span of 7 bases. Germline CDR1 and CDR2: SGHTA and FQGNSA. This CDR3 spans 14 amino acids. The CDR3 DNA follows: TGTGCCAGCAGCTTAGCTCTAGTGCAAGAGACCCAGTACTTC. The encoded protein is CASSLALVQETQYF.

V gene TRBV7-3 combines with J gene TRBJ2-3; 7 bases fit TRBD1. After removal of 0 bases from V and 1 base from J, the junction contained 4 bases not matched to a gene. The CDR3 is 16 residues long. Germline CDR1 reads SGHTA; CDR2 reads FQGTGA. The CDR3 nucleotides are TGTGCCAGCAGCTTAACAGGGGGCGCCGGCACAGATACGCAGTATTTT. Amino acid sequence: CASSLTGGAGTDTQYF.

The CDR3 loop reads CASTGDRGLTDTQYF. The CDR3 nucleotides are TGCGCCAGCACGGGGGACAGGGGCCTCACAGATACGCAGTATTTT. The chain employs TRBV5-1 and TRBJ2-3, with 10 bases matching TRBD1. Germline values: CDR1 SGHRS, CDR2 YFSETQ. After removal of 6 bases from V and 2 bases from J, the junction contained 6 bases not matched to a gene. The CDR3 sequence is 15 residues long.

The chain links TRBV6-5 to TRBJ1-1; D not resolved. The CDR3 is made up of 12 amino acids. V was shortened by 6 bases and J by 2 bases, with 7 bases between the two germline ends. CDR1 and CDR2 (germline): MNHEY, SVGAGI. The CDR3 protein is CASSRLNTEAFF. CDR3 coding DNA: TGTGCCAGCAGCCGACTAAACACTGAAGCTTTCTTT.

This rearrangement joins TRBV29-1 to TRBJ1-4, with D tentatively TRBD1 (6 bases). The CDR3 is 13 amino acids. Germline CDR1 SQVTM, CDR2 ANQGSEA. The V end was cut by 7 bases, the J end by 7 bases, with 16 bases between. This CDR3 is CSASTGGTEKLFF. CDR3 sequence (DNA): TGCAGCGCATCGACAGGCGGTACTGAAAAACTGTTTTTT.

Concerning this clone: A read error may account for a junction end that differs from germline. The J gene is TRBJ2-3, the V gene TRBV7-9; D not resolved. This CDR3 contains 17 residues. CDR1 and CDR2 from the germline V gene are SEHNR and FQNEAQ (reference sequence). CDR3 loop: CSSSQIFGGASTDTQYF. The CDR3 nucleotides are TGTTCCAGCAGCCAAATCTTTGGCGGAGCTAGCACAGATACGCAGTATTTT. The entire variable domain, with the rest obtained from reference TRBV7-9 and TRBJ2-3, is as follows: DTGVSQNPRHKITKRGQNVTFRCDPISEHNRLYWYRQTLGQGPEFLTYFQNEAQLEKSRLLSDRFSAERPKGSFSTLEIQRTEQGDSAMYLCSSSQIFGGASTDTQYFGPGTRLTVL.

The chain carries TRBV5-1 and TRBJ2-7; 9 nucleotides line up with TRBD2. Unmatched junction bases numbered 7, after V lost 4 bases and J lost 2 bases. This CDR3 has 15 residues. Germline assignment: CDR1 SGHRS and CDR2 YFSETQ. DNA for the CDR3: TGCGCCAGCAGCCGCCTGACTAGCGGTCCCTACGAGCAGTACTTC. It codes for CASSRLTSGPYEQYF.

CDR3 nucleotides: TGCGCCAGCACGCTTTGGACTAGCGGTTACAATGAGCAGTTCTTC. It translates to CASTLWTSGYNEQFF. This chain uses TRBV5-1 with TRBJ2-1; 10 bases are a match to TRBD2. V was clipped by 6 bases and J by 4 bases; unmatched bases: 7. The CDR3 totals 15 residues. Germline V gene sequence: CDR1 SGHRS, CDR2 YFSETQ.

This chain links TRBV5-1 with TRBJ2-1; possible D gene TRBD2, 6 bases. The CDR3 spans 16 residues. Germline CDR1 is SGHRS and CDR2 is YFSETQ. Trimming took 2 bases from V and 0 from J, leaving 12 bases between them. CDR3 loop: CASSFGGGNSYNEQFF. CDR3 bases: TGCGCCAGCAGCTTTGGTGGCGGGAACTCCTACAATGAGCAGTTCTTC.

In nucleotides, the CDR3 is TGTGCCAGCTCACCCCGGCGGGGGGCGGACACCGGGGAGCTGTTTTTT. It is translated as CASSPRRGADTGELFF. The chain uses TRBV18 and TRBJ2-2, with TRBD2 matching over 8 bases. This CDR3 spans 16 amino acids. The ends lost 3 bases at V and 3 bases at J; junction bases unmatched: 6. The germline CDR1 and CDR2 sequences are KGHSH and LQKENI.

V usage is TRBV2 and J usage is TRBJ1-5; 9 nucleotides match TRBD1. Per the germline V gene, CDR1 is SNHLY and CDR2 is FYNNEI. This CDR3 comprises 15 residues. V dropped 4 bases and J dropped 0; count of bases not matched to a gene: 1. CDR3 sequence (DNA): TGTGCCAGCAGTGGGGACAGGGATAGCAATCAGCCCCAGCATTTT. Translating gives CASSGDRDSNQPQHF. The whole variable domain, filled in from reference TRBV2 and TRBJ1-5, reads EPEVTQTPSHQVTQMGQEVILRCVPISNHLYFYWYRQILGQKVEFLVSFYNNEISEKSEIFDDQFSVERPDGSNFTLKIRSTKLEDSAMYFCASSGDRDSNQPQHFGDGTRLSIL.